The TCR beta chain described here comes from a study of blood T cells in healthy people across ages. This CDR3 is built from 14 residues. Per germline, CDR1 SGHRS and CDR2 YFSETQ. V was pared by 3 bases and J by 3 bases, with 13 bases between. Together with a sample-barcoded 5' primer, a J-beta primer mix was included in a second PCR lasting about 6 to 11 cycles. Each TCR beta cDNA got a 12-nucleotide random molecular identifier. TCRdb used MiXCR to reprocess the 5' RACE reads, holding one entry per CDR3 protein. Seen here are under 2 million distinct CDR3 sequences, roughly 30% observed once, and the top ten hold roughly 10%. For every donor, a draw yielded approximately 9.8 milliliters of peripheral blood. General study findings and limits: Those diversity estimates obtained from one million T cells were thought to be underestimates. With age, beta diversity per million T cells declined roughly linearly, significantly by 35 to 40.

This clonotype was picked up a small number of times. Its antigen is currently unknown. The sample comprised blood. The J gene is TRBJ2-7, the V gene TRBV5-1, with D perhaps TRBD1 (6 bases). The TCR comes from a woman in her thirties in good health. CDR3 amino acids: CASSSTGFYYEQYF. The CDR3 coding sequence is TGCGCCAGCAGCTCCACAGGGTTTTACTACGAGCAGTACTTC. The full variable domain, its missing parts supplied by reference TRBV5-1 and TRBJ2-7, is KAGVTQTPRYLIKTRGQQVTLSCSPISGHRSVSWYQQTPGQGLQFLFEYFSETQRNKGNFPGRFSGRQFSNSRSEMNVSTLELGDSALYLCASSSTGFYYEQYFGPGTRLTVT.